These 4 T cell receptor beta chains originate from one sample sequenced in a study of T cells in Graves' hyperthyroidism and ophthalmopathy (dated 2019 in TCRdb). The library was produced with multiplex PCR. The run used an Illumina HiSeq 2000. Amplification of TCR beta CDR3 regions was carried out from RNA transcripts. The TCR CDR3 was subjected to a first round of RT-PCR using the HTBI primer set and the Qiagen OneStep RT-PCR kit. Clones were called with MiXCR by TCRdb after fastp trimmed the public reads at Q25, and only in-frame beta chains were retained. Every entry covers one CDR3 protein and lists the most common genes and DNA from its rows. This sample comprises 550,000 to 650,000 distinct CDR3 sequences, more than 11% of them detected only once. Of the sample, 5.8% is held by the ten largest clones. The source material was blood. The source of these receptors is a woman between 25 and 40 years old with Graves' hyperthyroidism that later progressed to Graves' ophthalmopathy.

This clonotype occurred many times. V usage is TRBV30 and J usage is TRBJ1-4; TRBD1 is a possible D gene (5 bases). The V end was cut by 0 bases, the J end by 8 bases, with 16 bases between. Germline V CDR1 and CDR2: GTSNPN, SVGIG (reference sequence). There are 15 residues in the CDR3. The CDR3 spells CAWSVRQRGWEKLFF. DNA of the CDR3: TGTGCCTGGAGTGTACGACAGAGAGGGTGGGAAAAACTGTTTTTT.

This clonotype was counted ten times or more. The chain employs TRBV30 and TRBJ2-7; TRBD2 is a possible D gene (6 bases). Germline assignment: CDR1 GTSNPN and CDR2 SVGIG (reference sequence). Between the trimmed V and J ends, which lost 6 bases and 5 bases, there was a span of 14 bases. This CDR3 has 12 residues. The CDR3 region has the DNA TGTGCCTGTCTGGAGGGTGTGGACGAGCAGTACTTC. Its protein is CACLEGVDEQYF.

The chain is built from TRBV10-2 and TRBJ1-5; 7 bases are shared with TRBD1. The CDR3 has 13 amino acids. The junction had 6 bases not matched to a gene; V was cut back by 7 bases and J by 6 bases. Germline loops: CDR1 WSHSY, CDR2 SAAADI. The CDR3 bases are TGCGCCAGCAAACAGGGGTTGAGTCAGCCCCAGCATTTT. Amino acids: CASKQGLSQPQHF.

This clonotype was recorded a few times. The chain couples TRBV9 to TRBJ2-7; TRBD2 agrees at 7 bases. This CDR3 is 16 amino acids long. CDR1 is SGDLS and CDR2 is YYNGEE in the germline V gene. V shed 0 bases, J shed 4 bases, and the junction held 10 bases outside the gene matches. The CDR3 bases are TGTGCCAGCAGCGTAGAGGTAGCGGGTACATCTTACGAGCAGTACTTC. Translating gives CASSVEVAGTSYEQYF.